The 10 T cell receptor beta chains below come from one sample, sequenced in a study of PD-L1 blockade in urothelial cancer. This sample's time point: pretreatment peripheral blood. Generated by immunoSEQ multiplex PCR, the TCRdb table keeps only in-frame clones and is missing some. The top ten hold more than 1.5% of the sample, which has fewer than 65,000 clones, around four fifths seen once. Sequenced material: PBMCs, taken around atezolizumab (anti-PD-L1) treatment. All receptors derive from a man aged 70 or older with urothelial cancer.

V and J are TRBV27 and TRBJ1-6, with 11 bases lining up with TRBD1. The V gene end was trimmed by 6 bases and the J gene end by 9 bases; junction bases not matched to a gene: 7. Germline CDR1 and CDR2: MNHEY and SMNVEV (reference sequence). The CDR3 is 15 amino acids. The CDR3 region has the DNA TGTGCCAGCAGATTCGGGACAGGGGGTTTTTCACCCCTCCACTTT. Its translation: CASRFGTGGFSPLHF.

This clone has only one observation. This chain connects TRBV11-2 to TRBJ2-1; 7 nucleotides align to TRBD1. This CDR3 has 15 residues. Germline trimming cut 3 bases from V and 6 bases from J; bases unmatched to any gene: 8. CDR1 and CDR2 (germline): SGHAT, FQNNGV. CDR3 bases: TGTGCCAGCAGCTTCAGGGGGATGGGCCCCAATGAGCAGTTCTTC. It translates to CASSFRGMGPNEQFF.

The chain recombines TRBV7-9 with TRBJ2-1; D is ambiguous. The ends were cut back, 5 bases at V and 9 bases at J, with 11 bases in the middle. Per the germline V gene, CDR1 is SEHNR and CDR2 is FQNEAQ (reference sequence). This CDR3 has 12 amino acids. The DNA for the CDR3 is TGTGCCAGCAGCCACCTAGAAGGTGAGCAGTTCTTC. Encoded protein: CASSHLEGEQFF.

V and J are TRBV28 and TRBJ1-2, with 7 bases fitting TRBD1. After removal of 11 bases from V and 8 bases from J, the junction contained 17 bases not matched to a gene. This CDR3 spans 14 amino acids. Germline V gene data show CDR1 as MDHEN and CDR2 as SYDVKM. Here the CDR3 reads CAGGLPGQPSGYTF. The CDR3 DNA sequence: TGTGCCGGAGGGTTGCCGGGACAGCCGTCGGGCTACACCTTC.

The chain has TRBV6-1 and TRBJ2-7, with 11 positions matching TRBD1. The junction had 9 bases not matched to a gene; V was cut back by 4 bases and J by 4 bases. The CDR3 contains 16 residues. Germline loops: CDR1 MNHNS, CDR2 SASEGT. The CDR3 sequence is CASSGSWTGGVYEQYF. DNA for the CDR3: TGTGCCAGCAGTGGATCTTGGACAGGGGGCGTGTACGAGCAGTACTTC.

V usage is TRBV7-2 and J usage is TRBJ2-1; a possible D gene is TRBD1 (6 bases). This CDR3 is 15 amino acids long. CDR1 and CDR2 from the germline V gene are SGHTA and FQGNSA. V lost 1 base and J lost 4, with 11 bases in between. The CDR3, as DNA: TGTGCCAGCAGCTTAGGACAGGTCTCTTACAATGAGCAGTTCTTC. The encoded protein is CASSLGQVSYNEQFF.

The chain has TRBV9 and TRBJ2-1; TRBD2 matches at 7 bases. CDR3 length: 16 residues. J lost 2 bases, V lost 0 bases, and 5 bases had no gene match. The germline V gene encodes CDR1 SGDLS and CDR2 YYNGEE. For the CDR3, the DNA is TGTGCCAGCAGCGTAGAACCGGGAGGTCCCTACAATGAGCAGTTCTTC. Protein product: CASSVEPGGPYNEQFF.

The chain links TRBV7-6 to TRBJ1-1; D call uncertain. CDR1 is SGHVS and CDR2 is FNYEAQ in the germline V gene. V dropped 5 bases and J dropped 0 bases, with 16 bases sitting between them. The CDR3 runs to 16 residues. The CDR3 loop is CASSPRSRWLNTEAFF. The CDR3 nucleotides are TGTGCCAGCAGCCCCCGCTCGCGGTGGTTGAACACTGAAGCTTTCTTT. Complete variable domain (other parts from reference TRBV7-6 and TRBJ1-1): GAGVSQSPRYKVTKRGQDVALRCDPISGHVSLYWYRQALGQGPEFLTYFNYEAQQDKSGLPNDRFSAERPEGSISTLTIQRTEQRDSAMYRCASSPRSRWLNTEAFFGQGTRLTVV.

The chain links TRBV27 to TRBJ1-1, with no clear D. This CDR3 region has 12 residues. Germline values: CDR1 MNHEY, CDR2 SMNVEV (reference sequence). V shed 4 bases and J shed 10 bases, with 13 bases lying between them. The CDR3 here is CASSSLAGGAFF. In DNA, the CDR3 is TGTGCCAGCAGTTCGCTTGCCGGCGGAGCTTTCTTT.

The J gene is TRBJ2-1, the V gene TRBV19; 9 bases agree with TRBD1. Trimming cost V 2 bases and J 9 bases; bases outside gene matches: 11. Germline V CDR1 and CDR2: LNHDA, SQIVND (reference sequence). This CDR3 region has 16 residues. CDR3 residues: CASSIRGQGSKGEQFF. CDR3 nucleotides: TGTGCCAGTAGTATAAGGGGACAGGGAAGTAAAGGTGAGCAGTTCTTC.